Presented here are 7 T cell receptor beta chains from one specimen sequenced in a study of beta chain features in type 1 diabetes. Broader study findings: Type 1 diabetes patients had TCRB CDR3s that were shorter (moderately but significantly so) in all four CD4+ subsets.

Their cognate antigens are unknown. Expressed TCRB transcripts were sequenced because the isolated RNA had all been reverse transcribed beforehand. TCRdb's copy holds only in-frame clones and misses some; the assay was immunoSEQ multiplex PCR. Of more than 550,000 clones in the sample, around 15% were seen once. The sample consisted of naive CD4+ T cells from blood. Receptors originate from a man aged 18-30 years with type 1 diabetes.

V gene TRBV21-1 combines with J gene TRBJ2-3; TRBD2 was called by the table and not checked on the DNA. TRBV21-1 is tagged as a pseudogene. This CDR3 has 13 residues. CDR3: CASGAGRTDTQYF. In DNA, the CDR3 is TGTGCCAGCGGAGCGGGACGTACAGATACGCAGTATTTT.

The chain couples TRBV28 to TRBJ2-2; 9 bases line up with TRBD1. The J segment lost 4 bases and the V segment lost 6 bases, leaving 6 bases of the junction unmatched. Germline CDR1 and CDR2: MDHEN and SYDVKM. The CDR3 totals 15 residues. In DNA form, the CDR3 reads TGTGCCAGCAGCACAGGGGGCGGTAGCACCGGGGAGCTGTTTTTT. Translation gives CASSTGGGSTGELFF.

The chain recombines TRBV18 with TRBJ1-4; D call uncertain. This CDR3 spans 12 amino acids. The germline V gene encodes CDR1 KGHSH and CDR2 LQKENI. Trimming left V 2 bases short and J 8 bases short, with 6 bases between. The CDR3, as DNA: TGTGCCAGCTCACCATTCGGGGAAAAACTGTTTTTT. It specifies CASSPFGEKLFF.

The chain is built from TRBV6-1 and TRBJ2-1, with D perhaps matching TRBD1 (7 bases). The CDR3 runs 11 residues. Germline CDR1 MNHNS, CDR2 SASEGT. V lost 2 bases and J lost 12, with 8 bases in between. CDR3 in amino acids: CASSEQGGQFF. CDR3 DNA: TGTGCCAGCAGTGAACAGGGGGGGCAGTTCTTC.

The chain has TRBV14 and TRBJ2-7; the D gene is possibly TRBD1 (6 bases). This CDR3 contains 16 residues. The V gene's germline CDR1 is SGHDN and CDR2 FVKESK. The V gene lost 3 bases and the J gene lost 5 bases, with 20 bases spanning the gap. Written as DNA, the CDR3 is TGTGCCAGCAGCCACAGACAGGTCTCGGGCTGGGACGAGCAGTACTTC. This encodes CASSHRQVSGWDEQYF.

The chain is built from TRBV4-1 and TRBJ2-6, with no clear D. Trimming removed 0 bases at V and 0 bases at J, with 6 bases between. CDR1 is MGHRA, CDR2 YSYEKL, per germline. CDR3 size: 16 residues. The CDR3 region has the DNA TGCGCCAGCAGCCAAGAGATTAACTCTGGGGCCAACGTCCTGACTTTC. Amino acid sequence: CASSQEINSGANVLTF.

This clone has more than one count but fewer than ten. The chain is built from TRBV6-5 and TRBJ2-5; possibly TRBD1 or TRBD2 for D (5 bases each). The CDR3 has 16 residues. Trimming took off 0 bases at V and 5 bases at J, with 16 bases between the two ends. Germline CDR1 is MNHEY and CDR2 is SVGAGI. The CDR3 bases are TGTGCCAGCAGTTACTCGGGGCCAGCTAGCTTGGAGACCCAGTACTTC. This translates into CASSYSGPASLETQYF.